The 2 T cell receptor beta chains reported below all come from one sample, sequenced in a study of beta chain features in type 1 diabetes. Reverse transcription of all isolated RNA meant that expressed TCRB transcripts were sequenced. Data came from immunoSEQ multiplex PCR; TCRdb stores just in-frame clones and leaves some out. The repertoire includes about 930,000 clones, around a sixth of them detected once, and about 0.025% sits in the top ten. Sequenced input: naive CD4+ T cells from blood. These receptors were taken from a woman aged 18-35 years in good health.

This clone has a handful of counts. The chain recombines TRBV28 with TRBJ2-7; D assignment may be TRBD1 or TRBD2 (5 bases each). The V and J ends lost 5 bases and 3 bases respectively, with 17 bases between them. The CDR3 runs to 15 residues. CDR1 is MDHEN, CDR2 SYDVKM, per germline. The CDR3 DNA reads TGTGCCAGCAGTCCGACGGGACCAGACCACTACGAGCAGTACTTC. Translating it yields CASSPTGPDHYEQYF. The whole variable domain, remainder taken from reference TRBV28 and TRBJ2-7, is DVKVTQSSRYLVKRTGEKVFLECVQDMDHENMFWYRQDPGLGLRLIYFSYDVKMKEKGDIPEGYSVSREKKERFSLILESASTNQTSMYLCASSPTGPDHYEQYFGPGTRLTVT.

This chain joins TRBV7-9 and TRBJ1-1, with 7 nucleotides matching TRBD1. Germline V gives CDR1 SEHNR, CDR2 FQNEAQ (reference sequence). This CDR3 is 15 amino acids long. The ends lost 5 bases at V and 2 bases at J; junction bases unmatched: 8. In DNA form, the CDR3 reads TGTGCCAGCAGCCCTCAGGACAGGAAAAACACTGAAGCTTTCTTT. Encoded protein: CASSPQDRKNTEAFF.